The T cell receptor (beta chain) under discussion was sequenced for a study of cytomegalovirus exposure and HLA in healthy donors (dated by TCRdb to about 2017). A note on the overall study: According to an earlier analysis of a few hundred of the donors, about 179 million T cells yielded approximately 120 million unique TCR beta sequences and 276 Gb of sequence data. The study aimed to test whether cataloging public T cell receptors could reveal signatures of past pathogen exposure. The study profiled the T cell repertoires of 500 to 800 subjects by immunosequencing and related them to cytomegalovirus serostatus. A later genetic analysis took genome-wide SNP genotypes for about three fifths of the 666 donors and used that subset as a discovery cohort. Roughly five DR-DQ haplotypes were treated as single units for association and clustering because of strong linkage in the cohort. About 280 gigabases of sequencing data and 70 million to 100 million unique TCR sequences made up an early release that covered nearly 650 HLA-typed donors. Donor age, sex, ethnicity and CMV serostatus were collected together with the repertoire data. Of the 350 to 450 genotyped donors, 81% were placed in the genetic ancestry cluster associated with self-reported Caucasian donors. Among under 450 genotyped donors of the cohort, an average of around 240,000 unique TCR beta nucleotide sequences were sequenced per donor, roughly a sixth of them non-productive. In a later analysis, previously published TCR beta repertoires from hundreds of donors were re-analyzed and high-resolution HLA genotyping was added so that TCR occurrence patterns could be studied. Every discovery cohort repertoire had been produced on one sequencing platform. Rather than drawing on any new phenotypic data, the later analysis identified candidate immune exposures from TCR beta sequences and the way those sequences occurred across donors. HLA typing included class I and class II loci at four-digit resolution. High-throughput TCR immunosequencing, statistical association of individual TCRs with disease status, and machine learning were combined to predict cytomegalovirus infection status. The number of typed donors differed by locus: about 620-640 for A, B, C, DRB1 and DQB1; some 500 for DQA1; 606 for DPA1; and some 430 for DPB1. In addition to the first cohort of approximately 650 subjects, a separate validation cohort of 120 different subjects was used. In an earlier analysis of about 590 of the donors, high-throughput TCR beta sequencing was used to judge whether each TCR beta V gene segment behaved as functional or pseudogenic. Broad study findings and their caveats: Three of the identified cytomegalovirus-associated TCR beta chains were confirmed in vitro to be specific for cytomegalovirus antigens. Some IMGT-functional V segments, including TRBV6-2 and TRBV6-3, could not be distinguished by the 87-base-pair reads and were therefore excluded. A later genetic analysis associated a missense DCLRE1C variant with V-gene and J-gene trimming of TCR beta chains, and an independent cohort replicated the association. According to a later analysis, TCR association rates differed among HLA loci, with DRB1 alleles showing the most associated TCRs and HLA-C alleles showing the fewest. Because HLA typing was unavailable for some donors at each locus, only the typed subset was used in association tests. According to a later analysis, most CMV-associated TCR beta chains appeared to be HLA-restricted, and the HLA associations seemed to be driven largely by CMV exposure. Linkage disequilibrium might explain the correlated functional status among segregating V segments, but an unknown experimental factor could not be ruled out. According to a later analysis, parvovirus B19, influenza, CMV and Epstein-Barr virus appeared linked to several top co-occurrence clusters. The study listed 164 TCR beta chains as associated with cytomegalovirus. The authors suggested that the approach could potentially be extended to other disease states and immunological phenotypes. A cluster of highly shared sequence variants was judged likely to be a technical artifact of the sequencing pipeline. In a later genetic analysis, fewer N-insertions in productive TCRs were reported among donors in an Asian-associated ancestry cluster than the 666-donor mean. Strong co-occurrence of HLA alleles, especially DR and DQ, made assigning TCR associations to individual alleles difficult. Only TCR beta chains were sequenced in this cohort, and the absence of alpha or paired-chain data limited detectable features. Most TCR sequences were observed very rarely across donors, whereas some public TCRs were present in many individuals. A further reported finding was that TCR beta sequences accurately predicted the HLA-A and HLA-B alleles for most subjects in the first cohort. Broadly in line with IMGT annotations, most TCR beta V segments showed up in productive rearrangements about 87% or about 30% of the time in an earlier analysis of 450 to 750 of the donors. The presence/absence analyses assumed that sequencing depth was roughly uniform across donors, and that assumption may not be true. The classifier was reported to diagnose cytomegalovirus status with high specificity and sensitivity in both the original and validation cohorts. Because counts were too low, about 18 rarely observed V segments, including chromosome 9 orphons, were excluded from the earlier analysis of roughly 580 of the donors. A later analysis associated 16,951 TCR beta sequences with specific HLA alleles at a false discovery rate of 0.05. In a later analysis, HLA-associated TCR beta chains showed more clonal expansion and lower generation probabilities than non-associated chains that were equally common. Immune exposure information for the cohort was limited to CMV serostatus.

The library came from the immunoSEQ multiplex PCR assay. For the multiplex PCR, a mixture combining 60 forward primers for TCR Vbeta segments and 13 reverse primers for TCR Jbeta segments was used. The CDR3 region of rearranged TCR beta genes was amplified from genomic DNA by a multiplex PCR assay. On the Illumina HiSeq System, the amplified TCR beta libraries were sequenced as 87-base-pair reads. The source study handled its data this way. A later analysis tallied around 82 million unique TCR beta chains across the 660 or so repertoires, and some 10 million of those chains were shared by two or more donors. To remove PCR and sequencing errors, raw reads were error-corrected and collapsed into unique sequences using a nearest-neighbor algorithm that merged closely related sequences. Alignment of CDR3 sequences to IMGT reference sequences was used to assign V, D and J gene segments. For a sequence to be retained, a match of at least six nucleotides was required to both a V gene segment and a J gene segment. A rearrangement counted as productive if the CDR3 had no stop codons and remained in frame with V and J, and every other rearrangement counted as non-productive. CDR3 was defined according to IMGT convention as the region running from the second conserved V-encoded cysteine to the conserved J-encoded phenylalanine. In an earlier analysis of around 600 of the donors, sequences lacking an unambiguous match to a single V gene segment were excluded. In an earlier analysis of more than 500 of the donors, a V segment was called functional when productive rearrangements were above 56.7%, and segregating when the standard deviation between donors exceeded 5%. A statistical classification framework was developed to diagnose cytomegalovirus status using the catalog of TCR beta chain sequences. In a later analysis, TCR nucleotide sequences were compared against IMGT/GENE-DB human TR gene sequences so that V and J genes could be assigned. In a later analysis, CDR3 sequences and most-parsimonious VDJ recombination scenarios were assigned using the TCRdist pipeline. A later analysis defined each TCR beta chain by its CDR3 amino acid sequence plus V-gene family, and excluded reads lacking a unique V-gene family. A later analysis removed 592 highly shared, low-generation-probability nucleotide sequences to deal with suspected cross-contamination and a sequencing artifact. For each public chain, a later analysis derived a clonal expansion index from normalized ranks of inferred template counts within each repertoire. In a later analysis, generation probabilities were computed with a VDJ recombination model fitted to out-of-frame rearrangements, and the resulting probabilities were checked against IGoR. In a later analysis, TCR-TCR, TCR-HLA and TCR-CMV co-occurrence was scored with hypergeometric tests, and a repertoire-size bias correction was applied to TCR pairs. A later analysis estimated false discovery rates by permuting HLA or CMV assignments 20 times. In a later analysis, co-occurring TCRs were grouped with DBSCAN, and TCRdist sequence similarity was added when clustering was performed within HLA-allele-positive subsets. Repertoires with fewer than 30,000 or more than 120,000 public chains were left out of co-occurrence clustering, as were five repertoires with anomalous nucleotide sharing. TCRdb took over this immuneACCESS table, retaining in-frame rearrangements with V and J assigned. Such tables are incomplete; in checked studies, under half of the missing clones stem from an unresolved V gene, and the remainder is unexplained. V and J calls and clone size are those listed in that table; D and trimming were worked out from the DNA. A total of 100,000 or so clones appear in this sample, roughly 80% of them only once. The top ten clones comprise 4.1% of the sample.

V is pared back by 3 bases and J by 6 bases, with 20 bases lying between the germline termini. Its CDR3 holds 17 amino acids, cysteine through phenylalanine. Only the CDR3 region is kept as DNA, spanning 51 bases read in frame from base 1. CDR1 and CDR2 were assigned from the germline V gene (reference sequence) as MNHEY and SMNVEV. The cohort comprised some 680 healthy bone marrow donors. At the time of sampling, every cohort member was nominally healthy, though immune exposures that went unrecorded were likely present. The donor tested CMV seronegative, placing the donor among the approximately 360 seronegative members of the cohort. Each donor provided a peripheral blood sample, and peripheral blood mononuclear cells were used for TCR beta sequencing. The Qiagen DNeasy Blood Extraction Kit was used to extract genomic DNA from the blood cell samples. This clone appeared a few times. Its antigen target is currently unknown. No clone much larger than this one lies a single base away; base qualities are absent.

Material: PBMCs. The source is a middle-aged man in good health and CMV-seronegative. The sequence links TRBV27 to TRBJ2-2; the best D guess is TRBD1, with 6 bases matching. The nucleotide sequence is TGTGCCAGCAGTTTCCTCCCCGGCTCCCAGGGGTCCGGGGAGCTGTTTTTT. Its coded protein is CASSFLPGSQGSGELFF.